This TCR beta chain was documented in a study of cytomegalovirus exposure and HLA in healthy donors. V shed 5 bases and J shed 1 base, with 14 bases lying between them. This CDR3 contains 15 residues. Germline V gene sequence: CDR1 SEHNR, CDR2 FQNEAQ (reference sequence). Samples came from healthy bone marrow donors. PCR used 60 Vbeta primers and 13 Jbeta primers. Authors' processing steps: A later analysis counted 70 million to 85 million unique TCR beta chains, 10 million to 12 million shared. Sequencing used immunoSEQ multiplex PCR; TCRdb keeps in-frame clones, though not all of them. Clone size and the V and J calls come from that table; the DNA yielded D and trimming. The sample consists of 95,000 to 150,000 clones, roughly 69% of them appearing once. Details on this clone: Its antigen is unidentified.

Study-wide results and caveats: Presence/absence analyses assumed roughly uniform sequencing depth across donors.

The specimen was PBMCs. The chain links TRBV7-9 to TRBJ1-1; D gene ambiguous. The sequence was obtained from a woman aged 40-49 years in good health and CMV-seropositive. The CDR3 is CASSPNFLWNTEAFF. Here the CDR3 DNA reads TGTGCCAGCAGCCCAAACTTCTTGTGGAACACTGAAGCTTTCTTT. Supplemented by reference TRBV7-9 and TRBJ1-1, the full variable domain reads DTGVSQNPRHKITKRGQNVTFRCDPISEHNRLYWYRQTLGQGPEFLTYFQNEAQLEKSRLLSDRFSAERPKGSFSTLEIQRTEQGDSAMYLCASSPNFLWNTEAFFGQGTRLTVV.